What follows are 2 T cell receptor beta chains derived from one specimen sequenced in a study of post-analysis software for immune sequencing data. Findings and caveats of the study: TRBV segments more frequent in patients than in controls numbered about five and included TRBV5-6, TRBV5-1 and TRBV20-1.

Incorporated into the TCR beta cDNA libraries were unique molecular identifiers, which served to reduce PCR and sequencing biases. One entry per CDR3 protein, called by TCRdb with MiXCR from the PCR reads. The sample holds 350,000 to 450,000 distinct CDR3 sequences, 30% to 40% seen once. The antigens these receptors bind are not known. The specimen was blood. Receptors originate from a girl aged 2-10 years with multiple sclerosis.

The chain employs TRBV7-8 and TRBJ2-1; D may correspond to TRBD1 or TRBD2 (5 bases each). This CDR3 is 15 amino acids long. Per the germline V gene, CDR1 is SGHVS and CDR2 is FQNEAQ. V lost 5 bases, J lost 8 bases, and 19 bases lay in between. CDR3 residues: CASSRRDGGYDEQFF. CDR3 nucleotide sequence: TGTGCCAGCAGCCGACGGGACGGAGGTTATGATGAGCAGTTCTTC.

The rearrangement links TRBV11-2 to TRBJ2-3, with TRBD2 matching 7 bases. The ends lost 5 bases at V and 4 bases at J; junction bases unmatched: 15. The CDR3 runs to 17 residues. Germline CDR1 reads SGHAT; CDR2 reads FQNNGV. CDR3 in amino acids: CASSPIPLASGPDTQYF. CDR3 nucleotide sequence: TGTGCCAGCAGCCCCATACCACTAGCGTCGGGCCCAGATACGCAGTATTTT.